Listed here are 6 T cell receptor beta chains from one sample, sequenced in a study of early T cells in non-severe SARS-CoV-2 infection. From the 5' RACE reads, TCRdb called clonotypes with MiXCR, one entry per CDR3 protein. The top ten hold roughly 3.5% of the sample, which has 50,000 to 70,000 distinct CDR3 sequences, 6% to 8.5% seen once. Sequenced input: whole blood. These receptors were taken from an adult who was a healthcare worker with PCR-confirmed SARS-CoV-2 infection or an uninfected control (not recorded which).

At least ten counts were recorded for this clonotype. The V and J genes are TRBV28 and TRBJ2-3, with TRBD2 identical over 14 bases. The CDR3 runs to 17 residues. In germline, CDR1 is MDHEN, CDR2 SYDVKM. J was trimmed by 4 bases and V by 4 bases; bases with no gene match: 7. The CDR3 nucleotides read TGTGCCAGCAGTTCCGGGACTAGCGGGAGCTCGGCAGATACGCAGTATTTT. It encodes CASSSGTSGSSADTQYF.

This chain joins TRBV7-2 and TRBJ2-1; maybe TRBD2 (6 bases). Per the germline V gene, CDR1 is SGHTA and CDR2 is FQGNSA. The CDR3 consists of 14 residues. The V gene lost 5 bases and the J gene lost 3 bases, with 11 bases spanning the gap. CDR3 protein: CASSPEGHYNEQFF. Written as DNA, the CDR3 is TGTGCCAGCAGCCCGGAGGGCCACTACAATGAGCAGTTCTTC.

The chain couples TRBV3-1 to TRBJ2-4, with D possibly matching TRBD2 (5 bases). Per the germline V gene, CDR1 is LGHDT and CDR2 is YNNKEL (reference sequence). V was shortened by 4 bases and J by 0 bases, with 10 bases between the two germline ends. The length of the CDR3 is 15 residues. In DNA form, the CDR3 reads TGTGCCAGCAGCCCAACTAGTCGAGCCAAAAACATTCAGTACTTC. This sequence encodes CASSPTSRAKNIQYF.

This chain connects TRBV7-6 to TRBJ2-1; D remains ambiguous. Germline CDR1 SGHVS, CDR2 FNYEAQ. Trimming took off 4 bases at V and 10 bases at J, with 14 bases between the two ends. This CDR3 is built from 13 residues. CDR3 sequence (DNA): TGTGCCAGCAGCTCCGGACCCGATGGGGAGCAGTTCTTC. Amino acids: CASSSGPDGEQFF.

V gene TRBV29-1 combines with J gene TRBJ2-2; no clear D. The V gene lost 1 base and the J gene lost 8 bases, with 8 bases spanning the gap. CDR3 length equals 12 residues. Germline V gene sequence: CDR1 SQVTM, CDR2 ANQGSEA. CDR3 nucleotide sequence: TGCAGCGTTGAAGGCACACCGGGGGAGCTGTTTTTT. It encodes CSVEGTPGELFF.

This chain uses TRBV7-9 with TRBJ2-3; TRBD2 agrees at 7 bases. CDR1 SEHNR and CDR2 FQNEAQ come from the germline V gene (reference sequence). V lost 0 bases to trimming and J lost 9 bases; unmatched junction nucleotides: 6. The CDR3 covers 14 residues. CDR3 DNA sequence: TGTGCCAGCAGCTTAGCGCTCGGACTAGAAACGCAGTATTTT. Protein: CASSLALGLETQYF.